Listed here are 21 T cell receptor beta chains from one sample, sequenced in a study of beta chain features in type 1 diabetes (dated 2018 in TCRdb). Overall study results and their limits: Type 1 diabetes patients showed a moderate but significant shortening of TCRB CDR3 length in all four CD4+ subsets.

The antigens of these receptors remain unknown. The library was made by the immunoSEQ multiplex PCR assay. The entire amount of isolated RNA was reverse transcribed using the High Capacity cDNA Reverse Transcription Kit, so the sequenced TCRB transcripts were expressed ones. TCRdb carries this immuneACCESS record with in-frame sequences only. Its versions omit some clonotypes, under half of them owing to an unresolved V gene in the studies checked, with the rest unexplained. This sample has roughly 24,000 clones in its table, and around 57% of those were observed once. 0.37% of the sample is taken by the ten largest. The specimen sequenced was stem cell memory CD4+ T cells from blood. In the paper's terms, the cell subset or site label means: stem cell-like memory CD4+ T cells. These TCRs come from a man in his late teens or twenties with type 1 diabetes.

This rearrangement joins TRBV28 to TRBJ2-3; 7 bases match TRBD2. The J segment lost 0 bases and the V segment lost 6 bases, leaving 3 bases of the junction unmatched. This CDR3 is built from 14 residues. Per germline, CDR1 MDHEN and CDR2 SYDVKM. CDR3 bases: TGTGCCAGCAGCTCTAGCGGAAGCACAGATACGCAGTATTTT. It codes for CASSSSGSTDTQYF.

This clone was counted once. The chain couples TRBV11-2 to TRBJ1-1; D is possibly TRBD1 (5 bases). This CDR3 comprises 14 residues. The ends were cut back, 5 bases at V and 6 bases at J, with 16 bases in the middle. Germline V lookup: CDR1 SGHAT, CDR2 FQNNGV. CDR3: CASSREVGGSEAFF. The CDR3 DNA follows: TGTGCCAGCAGCCGAGAGGTCGGGGGGTCTGAAGCTTTCTTT.

The chain joins TRBV12-5 to TRBJ1-1, with D hard to call. V was cut by 3 bases and J by 2 bases, with 13 bases left in between. This CDR3 region has 15 residues. Per the germline V gene, CDR1 is LGHNT and CDR2 is FRNRAP. In DNA form, the CDR3 reads TGTGCTAGTGGTTTAGGGCCGGGAGACAACACTGAAGCTTTCTTT. Translation: CASGLGPGDNTEAFF.

This clone showed up just a few times. The chain uses TRBV21-1 and TRBJ2-4; the table's D call TRBD2 went unverified against the DNA. TRBV21-1 counts as a pseudogene. The CDR3 contains 18 residues. The CDR3 DNA is TGTGCCAGCAGCAAAGGGGTTATGCGGGGCCTTGCCAAAAACATTCAGTACTTC. Its protein is CASSKGVMRGLAKNIQYF.

This chain joins TRBV25-1 and TRBJ1-4, with D uncertain. This CDR3 comprises 14 residues. V was cut by 3 bases and J by 7 bases, with 12 bases left in between. The germline gives CDR1 MGHDK, CDR2 SYGVNS. The DNA for the CDR3 is TGTGCCAGCAGTGACGCCGCCGAGGGTGAAAAACTGTTTTTT. It is translated as CASSDAAEGEKLFF.

The chain recombines TRBV5-6 with TRBJ1-5, with 8 bases that match TRBD1. CDR3 length: 15 amino acids. The trim removed 4 bases at V and 1 base at J, leaving 4 bases unmatched. The V gene's germline CDR1 is SGHDT and CDR2 YYEEEE. The CDR3 loop reads CASSQRTGSNQPQHF. The CDR3, as DNA: TGTGCCAGCAGCCAAAGGACAGGGAGCAATCAGCCCCAGCATTTT.

This rearrangement joins TRBV18 to TRBJ1-1; maybe TRBD1 (6 bases). The CDR3 contains 16 residues. Germline CDR1 and CDR2: KGHSH and LQKENI. Deletions cut 2 bases from V and 7 bases from J, with 20 bases between. The CDR3 loop reads CASSPREGQGSDEAFF. CDR3 bases: TGTGCCAGCTCACCAAGGGAGGGGCAGGGGTCTGATGAAGCTTTCTTT.

V gene TRBV28 combines with J gene TRBJ1-2; possibly TRBD1 for D (5 bases). Germline V CDR1 and CDR2: MDHEN, SYDVKM. The CDR3 is 13 residues long. V lost 6 bases to trimming and J lost 4 bases, with 12 bases between them. The CDR3 DNA reads TGTGCCAGCAGCCCAACAGGTATCTATGGCTACACCTTC. The encoded protein is CASSPTGIYGYTF.

V gene TRBV29-1 combines with J gene TRBJ1-4; D is unclear. Trimming removed 6 bases from V and 8 bases from J, with 19 bases in between. Germline V gene sequence: CDR1 SQVTM, CDR2 ANQGSEA. The CDR3 spans 14 residues. The CDR3 protein is CSVTQNSPREKLFF. The CDR3 DNA sequence: TGCAGCGTGACCCAGAACAGTCCCAGGGAAAAACTGTTTTTT.

The chain joins TRBV18 to TRBJ2-7; TRBD1 matches 9 bases. This CDR3 spans 15 amino acids. V lost 2 bases to trimming and J lost 3 bases; unmatched junction nucleotides: 5. Germline lookup yields CDR1 KGHSH and CDR2 LQKENI. CDR3 sequence reads: CASSPDRGKGYEQYF. The CDR3 nucleotides read TGTGCCAGCTCACCAGACAGGGGGAAAGGCTACGAGCAGTACTTC.

The V gene is TRBV2, the J gene TRBJ1-5, with D uncertain. Per the germline V gene, CDR1 is SNHLY and CDR2 is FYNNEI. With 6 bases removed from V and 0 bases from J, the gap between germline ends came to 12 bases. This CDR3 has 15 residues. Here the CDR3 DNA reads TGTGCCAGCAGCCCTAGCCCCGTTAGCAATCAGCCCCAGCATTTT. This codes for CASSPSPVSNQPQHF. Filled out from reference TRBV2 and TRBJ1-5, the complete variable domain reads EPEVTQTPSHQVTQMGQEVILRCVPISNHLYFYWYRQILGQKVEFLVSFYNNEISEKSEIFDDQFSVERPDGSNFTLKIRSTKLEDSAMYFCASSPSPVSNQPQHFGDGTRLSIL.

J is TRBJ2-6 and V is TRBV7-6, with 7 positions matching TRBD1. This CDR3 spans 19 amino acids. Per the germline V gene, CDR1 is SGHVS and CDR2 is FNYEAQ. The trim removed 0 bases at V and 0 bases at J, leaving 8 bases unmatched. CDR3 region: CASSLALRGGRSGANVLTF. The DNA for the CDR3 is TGTGCCAGCAGCTTAGCGCTTCGAGGGGGCCGCTCTGGGGCCAACGTCCTGACTTTC.

This clone was seen more than once but under ten times. V and J are TRBV29-1 and TRBJ2-1; TRBD2 aligns across 10 bases. This CDR3 is 13 amino acids long. Germline CDR1 SQVTM, CDR2 ANQGSEA. V trimming: 5 bases; J trimming: 4 bases; junction bases outside the gene matches: 2. The CDR3 here is CSVLGLAYNEQFF. Written as DNA, the CDR3 is TGCAGCGTTCTGGGACTAGCGTACAATGAGCAGTTCTTC.

Only a few counts were recorded for this clone. This CDR3 reads CASSLEPSSHEQYF. The CDR3 nucleotides are TGTGCCAGCAGCTTGGAGCCTAGCAGCCACGAGCAGTACTTC. The rearrangement joins TRBV7-9 to TRBJ2-7; perhaps TRBD2 as D (5 bases). V was pared by 3 bases and J by 5 bases, with 14 bases between. This CDR3 has 14 residues. Germline CDR1 is SEHNR and CDR2 is FQNEAQ (reference sequence).

V and J are TRBV4-3 and TRBJ2-7, with 7 nucleotides matching TRBD2. Losses at the gene ends were 0 bases for V and 9 bases for J; bases not matched to a gene: 14. This CDR3 region has 16 residues. Germline loops: CDR1 LGHNA, CDR2 YSLEER. CDR3 in DNA: TGCGCCAGCAGCCAAGACGCTAGCGGCCCCCCGGAGGGGCAGTACTTC. This encodes CASSQDASGPPEGQYF.

The V and J genes are TRBV2 and TRBJ1-5; TRBD1 is a possible D gene (5 bases). Germline CDR1 reads SNHLY; CDR2 reads FYNNEI. Trimming shortened V by 6 bases and J by 2 bases, and 11 bases separated the two germline ends. CDR3 size: 14 residues. Here the CDR3 reads CASSVDSGNQPQHF. The CDR3 bases are TGTGCCAGCAGCGTTGACAGTGGCAATCAGCCCCAGCATTTT.

V gene TRBV5-6 combines with J gene TRBJ2-2, with D perhaps TRBD2 (5 bases). CDR3 length: 14 residues. V lost 5 bases, J lost 6 bases, and 14 bases lay in between. The V gene's germline CDR1 is SGHDT and CDR2 YYEEEE. This chain's CDR3 is CASRGEGYSGELFF. CDR3 bases: TGTGCCAGCAGGGGTGAGGGCTATTCCGGGGAGCTGTTTTTT.

This clone is termed medium-sized (0.01 to 0.1%). The chain joins TRBV29-1 to TRBJ1-4, with 8 bases that match TRBD1. The V segment lost 7 bases and the J segment 7 bases; nucleotides outside the gene matches: 8. Germline assignment: CDR1 SQVTM and CDR2 ANQGSEA. The CDR3 extends over 13 amino acids. This chain's CDR3 is CSGSGTGGEKLFF. The CDR3, as DNA: TGCAGCGGATCCGGGACAGGAGGTGAAAAACTGTTTTTT.

Here the CDR3 reads CASSETGLTNTEAFF. In nucleotides, the CDR3 is TGTGCCAGCAGTGAAACGGGACTCACGAACACTGAAGCTTTCTTT. The J gene is TRBJ1-1, the V gene TRBV2; D may be TRBD1 (5 bases). The germline V gene has CDR1 SNHLY and CDR2 FYNNEI. V shed 2 bases and J shed 1 base, with 11 bases lying between them. The CDR3 consists of 15 residues.

The chain recombines TRBV19 with TRBJ1-2; D possibly corresponds to TRBD1 (5 bases). This CDR3 has 17 residues. Trimming took off 4 bases at V and 3 bases at J, with 21 bases between the two ends. Germline values: CDR1 LNHDA, CDR2 SQIVND (reference sequence). The CDR3 bases are TGTGCCAGTAGTAGGGGCCCTACGGGCGGCGGGGACTATGGCTACACCTTC. Translation gives CASSRGPTGGGDYGYTF.

The chain combines TRBV7-9 with TRBJ2-3; 7 positions match TRBD2. The CDR3 is made up of 17 amino acids. V shed 0 bases, J shed 5 bases, and the junction held 11 bases outside the gene matches. The germline V gene has CDR1 SEHNR and CDR2 FQNEAQ (reference sequence). CDR3 sequence reads: CASSLARGGSFEDTQYF. The CDR3 nucleotides read TGTGCCAGCAGCTTAGCGCGGGGCGGGAGCTTTGAAGATACGCAGTATTTT.